The 14 T cell receptor beta chains below were found in one sample sequenced in a study of cytomegalovirus exposure and HLA in healthy donors (dated by TCRdb to the late 2010s). The library was built by means of the immunoSEQ multiplex PCR assay. The multiplex PCR relied on a mix of 60 forward primers for TCR Vbeta segments and 13 reverse primers for TCR Jbeta segments. Imported from immuneACCESS, the table was reduced by TCRdb to in-frame sequences with V and J called. These copies leave out some clones; in studies compared against another copy, an unresolved V gene accounts for under half, and the cause of the remainder is not known. Counted in this sample were roughly 190,000 clones; over 75% of them appeared once. The ten largest clones represent 9.5% to 13% of the sample. Sequences were obtained from PBMCs. These TCRs come from a woman aged 45 to 65 in good health and CMV-seropositive.

This chain links TRBV6-5 with TRBJ2-5; 9 nucleotides match TRBD1. Germline loops: CDR1 MNHEY, CDR2 SVGAGI. The CDR3 has 16 amino acids. V was clipped by 10 bases and J by 2 bases; unmatched bases: 14. CDR3 amino acids: CATNYWDRAFQETQYF. Here the CDR3 DNA reads TGTGCCACCAATTACTGGGACAGGGCCTTTCAAGAGACCCAGTACTTC.

The gene calls are TRBV27 and TRBJ1-2; D uncertain. This CDR3 region has 14 residues. The V gene's germline CDR1 is MNHEY and CDR2 SMNVEV (reference sequence). Trimming removed 2 bases from V and 11 bases from J, with 18 bases in between. The CDR3 DNA reads as TGTGCCAGCAGTTTACTCCCCGCCCCTATGAGGTACACCTTC. Translation: CASSLLPAPMRYTF.

This chain links TRBV4-2 with TRBJ2-7, with D possibly TRBD1 on 5 matching bases. Germline-derived CDR1 and CDR2 are LGHNA and YNFKEQ. V was cut by 3 bases and J by 0 bases, with 15 bases left in between. The CDR3 covers 16 residues. The CDR3 reads CASSQSTRDSSYEQYF. Here the CDR3 DNA reads TGTGCCAGCAGCCAGAGTACCAGGGATAGCTCCTACGAGCAGTACTTC.

The chain couples TRBV7-9 to TRBJ2-2; 7 bases match TRBD1. The CDR3 contains 14 residues. Germline CDR1 SEHNR, CDR2 FQNEAQ (reference sequence). V lost 5 bases and J lost 7; bases outside the gene matches: 7. CDR3 DNA: TGTGCCAGCAGCCCCGGGACAGTTGTCGGGGAGCTGTTTTTT. Translation gives CASSPGTVVGELFF.

The chain recombines TRBV2 with TRBJ2-7; D may be TRBD2 (7 bases). Germline V gene sequence: CDR1 SNHLY, CDR2 FYNNEI. Trimming took 6 bases from V and 4 from J, leaving 13 bases between them. This CDR3 has 13 residues. The CDR3 coding sequence is TGTGCCAGCAGGGGAGGGGGGCTATACGAGCAGTACTTC. Its protein product is CASRGGGLYEQYF.

V usage is TRBV2 and J usage is TRBJ2-3; D remains unclear. Germline V gene data show CDR1 as SNHLY and CDR2 as FYNNEI. The CDR3 consists of 14 residues. Trimming shortened V by 7 bases and J by 0 bases, and 11 bases separated the two germline ends. CDR3 sequence (DNA): TGTGCCAGCATTTTTGGTCAGAGCACAGATACGCAGTATTTT. Translation: CASIFGQSTDTQYF.

CDR3 nucleotide sequence: TGCGCCAGCAGCCAAGATAGACTAGCGGGGGACGAGCAGTACTTC. It encodes CASSQDRLAGDEQYF. The rearrangement links TRBV4-1 to TRBJ2-7; 12 bases fit TRBD2. The CDR3 length is 15 residues. V lost 0 bases to trimming and J lost 5 bases; unmatched junction nucleotides: 2. Germline loops: CDR1 MGHRA, CDR2 YSYEKL.

V gene TRBV5-1 combines with J gene TRBJ2-7; 10 bases fit TRBD1. J lost 4 bases, V lost 6 bases, and 16 bases had no gene match. This CDR3 has 17 residues. Germline V gives CDR1 SGHRS, CDR2 YFSETQ. DNA for the CDR3: TGCGCCAGCACCAACTGGGACAGGGGTCCCTCGGATTACGAGCAGTACTTC. This translates into CASTNWDRGPSDYEQYF.

CDR3 DNA: TGCGCCAGCAGCTTAGTAACAGGGGGCGCGGAGACCCAGTACTTC. As protein: CASSLVTGGAETQYF. The chain recombines TRBV5-1 with TRBJ2-5; 9 bases match TRBD1. The CDR3 loop spans 15 amino acids. Trimming took 2 bases from V and 5 from J; bases not matched to a gene: 7. Germline values: CDR1 SGHRS, CDR2 YFSETQ.

The chain links TRBV18 to TRBJ2-3; tentatively, D is TRBD2 (6 bases). The CDR3 covers 16 residues. V was shortened by 2 bases and J by 6 bases, with 18 bases between the two germline ends. In germline, CDR1 is KGHSH, CDR2 LQKENI. The CDR3 is CASSPTGTFPRDTQYF. In DNA form, the CDR3 reads TGTGCCAGCTCACCAACCGGGACTTTCCCCAGGGATACGCAGTATTTT.

The chain couples TRBV19 to TRBJ1-5; 9 bases align to TRBD1. CDR1 is LNHDA and CDR2 is SQIVND in the germline V gene (reference sequence). V trimming: 9 bases; J trimming: 3 bases; junction bases outside the gene matches: 9. CDR3 length: 15 amino acids. CDR3 residues: CASTGTGINNQPQHF. CDR3 sequence (DNA): TGTGCCAGCACCGGGACAGGGATAAACAATCAGCCCCAGCATTTT.

This clone has only a few counts. The CDR3 nucleotides read TGTGCCAGCAGCGACAGCTACGAGCAGTACTTC. Encoded protein: CASSDSYEQYF. The rearrangement links TRBV28 to TRBJ2-7, with D possibly TRBD1 on 5 matching bases. CDR1 MDHEN and CDR2 SYDVKM come from the germline V gene. V was pared by 6 bases and J by 3 bases, with 6 bases between. This CDR3 is built from 11 residues.

The genes are TRBV5-1 and TRBJ2-5; D gene uncertain. The J call is doubtful: the DNA matches TRBJ2-7 better. The germline V gene has CDR1 SGHRS and CDR2 YFSETQ. The CDR3 spans 13 residues. The CDR3 nucleotides read TGCGCCAGCAGCCCCGGAAGAGGCTACGAGCAGTACTTC. Residues: CASSPGRGYEQYF.

V gene TRBV7-7 combines with J gene TRBJ1-5; D gene ambiguous. Germline V gene lookup returns CDR1 SSHAT and CDR2 FNYEAQ (reference sequence). The CDR3 is 15 residues long. Trimming took 1 base from V and 0 from J, leaving 7 bases between them. The CDR3 is CASSLGEASNQPQHF. CDR3 bases: TGTGCCAGCAGCTTAGGGGAGGCTAGCAATCAGCCCCAGCATTTT.